The sequence of this T cell receptor (beta chain) was determined in a study of T cells in Graves' hyperthyroidism and ophthalmopathy. Whole-study results and caveats: It was a median about 6 months before onset that the model predicted ophthalmopathy.

There are many counts of this clonotype. Its antigen remains unidentified. Researchers amplified the TCR beta CDR3 regions from RNA transcripts. The HTBI primer set was used in a first-round RT-PCR of the TCR CDR3. One entry per CDR3 protein, called by TCRdb with MiXCR from the multiplex PCR reads. The data hold some 600,000 distinct CDR3 sequences, with approximately 14% observed a single time. V lost 5 bases and J lost 2; bases outside the gene matches: 1. Per the germline V gene, CDR1 is GTSNPN and CDR2 is SVGIG (reference sequence). There are 12 residues in the CDR3. The TCR comes from a woman in her 30s with Graves' hyperthyroidism that later progressed to Graves' ophthalmopathy. Source material: blood. This chain joins TRBV30 and TRBJ2-7, with TRBD2 matching over 9 bases. The CDR3, as DNA: TGTGCCTGGGTAGCGGGAGCCTACGAGCAGTACTTC. This gives the protein CAWVAGAYEQYF. The entire variable domain, with the rest obtained from reference TRBV30 and TRBJ2-7, is as follows: SQTIHQWPATLVQPVGSPLSLECTVEGTSNPNLYWYRQAAGRGLQLLFYSVGIGQISSEVPQNLSASRPQDRQFILSSKKLLLSDSGFYLCAWVAGAYEQYFGPGTRLTVT.